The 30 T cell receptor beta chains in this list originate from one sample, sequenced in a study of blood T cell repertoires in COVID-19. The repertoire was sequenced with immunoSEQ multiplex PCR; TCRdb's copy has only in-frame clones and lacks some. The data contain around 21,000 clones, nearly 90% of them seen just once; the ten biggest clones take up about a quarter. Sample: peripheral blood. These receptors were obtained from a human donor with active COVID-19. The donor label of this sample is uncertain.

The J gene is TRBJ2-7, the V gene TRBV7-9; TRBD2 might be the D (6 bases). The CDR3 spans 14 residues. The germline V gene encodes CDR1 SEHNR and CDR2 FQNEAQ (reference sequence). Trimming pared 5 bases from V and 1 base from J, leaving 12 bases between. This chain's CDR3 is CASSPQGLSYEQYF. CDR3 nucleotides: TGTGCCAGCAGCCCCCAAGGACTATCCTACGAGCAGTACTTC. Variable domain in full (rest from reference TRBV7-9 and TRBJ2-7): DTGVSQNPRHKITKRGQNVTFRCDPISEHNRLYWYRQTLGQGPEFLTYFQNEAQLEKSRLLSDRFSAERPKGSFSTLEIQRTEQGDSAMYLCASSPQGLSYEQYFGPGTRLTVT.

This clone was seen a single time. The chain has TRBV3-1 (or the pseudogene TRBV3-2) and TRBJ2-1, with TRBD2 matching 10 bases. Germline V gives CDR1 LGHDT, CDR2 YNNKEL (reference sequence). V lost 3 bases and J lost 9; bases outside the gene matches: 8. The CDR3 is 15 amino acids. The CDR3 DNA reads TGTGCCAGCAGCCACCGAGCGGGAGGGGGAGGTGAGCAGTTCTTC. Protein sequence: CASSHRAGGGGEQFF.

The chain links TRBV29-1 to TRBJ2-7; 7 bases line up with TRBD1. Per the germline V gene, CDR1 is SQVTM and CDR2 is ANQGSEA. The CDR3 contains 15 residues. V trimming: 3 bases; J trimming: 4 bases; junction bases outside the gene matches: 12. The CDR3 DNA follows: TGCAGCGTTGAGCGTCCGGACAGGAGTAATTACGAGCAGTACTTC. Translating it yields CSVERPDRSNYEQYF.

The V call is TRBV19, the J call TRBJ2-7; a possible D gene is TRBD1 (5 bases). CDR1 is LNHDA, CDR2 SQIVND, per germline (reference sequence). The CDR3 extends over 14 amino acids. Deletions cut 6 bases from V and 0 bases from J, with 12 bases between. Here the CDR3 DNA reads TGTGCCAGTAGCCTACAGGATTTCTCCTACGAGCAGTACTTC. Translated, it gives CASSLQDFSYEQYF.

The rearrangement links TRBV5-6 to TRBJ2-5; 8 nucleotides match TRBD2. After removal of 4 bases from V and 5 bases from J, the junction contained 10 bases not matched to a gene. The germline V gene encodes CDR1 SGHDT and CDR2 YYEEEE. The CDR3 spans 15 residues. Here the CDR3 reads CASSPTSGRGETQYF. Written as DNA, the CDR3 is TGTGCCAGCAGCCCTACTAGCGGAAGGGGGGAGACCCAGTACTTC.

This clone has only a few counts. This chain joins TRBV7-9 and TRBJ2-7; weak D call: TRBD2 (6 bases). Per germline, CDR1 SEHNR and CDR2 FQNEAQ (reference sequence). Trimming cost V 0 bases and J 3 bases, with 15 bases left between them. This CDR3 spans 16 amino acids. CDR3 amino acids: CASSLARAAGDYEQYF. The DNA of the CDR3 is TGTGCCAGCAGCTTAGCGCGGGCAGCGGGTGACTACGAGCAGTACTTC. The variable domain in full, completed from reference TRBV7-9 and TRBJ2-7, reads DTGVSQNPRHKITKRGQNVTFRCDPISEHNRLYWYRQTLGQGPEFLTYFQNEAQLEKSRLLSDRFSAERPKGSFSTLEIQRTEQGDSAMYLCASSLARAAGDYEQYFGPGTRLTVT.

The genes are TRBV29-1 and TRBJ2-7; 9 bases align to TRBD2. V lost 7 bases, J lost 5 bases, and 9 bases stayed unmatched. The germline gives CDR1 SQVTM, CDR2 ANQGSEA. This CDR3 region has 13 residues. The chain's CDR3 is CSAHSGRGHEQYF. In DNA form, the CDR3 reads TGCAGCGCCCATAGCGGGAGAGGTCACGAGCAGTACTTC.

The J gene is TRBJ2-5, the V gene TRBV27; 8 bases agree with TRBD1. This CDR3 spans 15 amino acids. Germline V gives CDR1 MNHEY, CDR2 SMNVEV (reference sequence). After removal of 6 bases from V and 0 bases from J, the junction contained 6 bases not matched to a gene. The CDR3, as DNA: TGTGCCAGCAGGGGGGACAGGCGAAACCAAGAGACCCAGTACTTC. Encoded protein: CASRGDRRNQETQYF.

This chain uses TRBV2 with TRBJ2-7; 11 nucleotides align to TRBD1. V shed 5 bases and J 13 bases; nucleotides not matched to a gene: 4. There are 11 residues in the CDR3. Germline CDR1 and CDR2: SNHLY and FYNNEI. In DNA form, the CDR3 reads TGTGCCAGCAGTCGGGACAGGGGGGGTTACTTC. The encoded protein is CASSRDRGGYF.

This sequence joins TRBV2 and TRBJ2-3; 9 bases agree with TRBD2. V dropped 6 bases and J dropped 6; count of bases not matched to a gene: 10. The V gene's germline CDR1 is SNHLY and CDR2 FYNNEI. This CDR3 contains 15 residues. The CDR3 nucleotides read TGTGCCAGCAGCCGCCAGGCTAGCGGGGCGGATACGCAGTATTTT. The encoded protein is CASSRQASGADTQYF.

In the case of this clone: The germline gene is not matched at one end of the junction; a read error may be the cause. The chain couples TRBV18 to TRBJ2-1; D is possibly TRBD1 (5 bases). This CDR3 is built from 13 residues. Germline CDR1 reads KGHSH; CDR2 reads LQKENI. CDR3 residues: CASAPMGPGEQFF. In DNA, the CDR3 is TGTGCCAGCGCACCTATGGGGCCCGGGGAGCAGTTCTTC.

In DNA, the CDR3 is TGTGCAAGTCCCCCTGAGGAGAAGCAGTATTTT. Translated: CASPPEEKQYF. The chain couples TRBV12-2 to TRBJ2-3; the DNA was not used to check the table's D call, TRBD2. TRBV12-2 is given as a pseudogene. This CDR3 is built from 11 residues.

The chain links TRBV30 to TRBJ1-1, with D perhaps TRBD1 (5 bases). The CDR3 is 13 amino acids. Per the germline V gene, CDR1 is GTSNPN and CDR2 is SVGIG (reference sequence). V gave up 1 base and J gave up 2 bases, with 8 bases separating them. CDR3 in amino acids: CAWSGQGNTEAFF. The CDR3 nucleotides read TGTGCCTGGAGTGGGCAGGGTAACACTGAAGCTTTCTTT.

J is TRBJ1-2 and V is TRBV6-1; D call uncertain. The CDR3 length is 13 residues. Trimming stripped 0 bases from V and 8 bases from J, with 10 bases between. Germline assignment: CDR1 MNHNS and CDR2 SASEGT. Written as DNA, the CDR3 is TGTGCCAGCAGTGAAGCGTATTCCAGAGGCTACACCTTC. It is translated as CASSEAYSRGYTF.

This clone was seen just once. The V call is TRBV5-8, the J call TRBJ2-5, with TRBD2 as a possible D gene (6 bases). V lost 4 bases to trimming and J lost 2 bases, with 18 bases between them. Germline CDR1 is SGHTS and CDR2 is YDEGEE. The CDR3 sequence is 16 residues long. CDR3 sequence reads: CASSRGFFGAQETQYF. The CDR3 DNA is TGTGCCAGCAGCCGGGGGTTCTTTGGAGCTCAAGAGACCCAGTACTTC.

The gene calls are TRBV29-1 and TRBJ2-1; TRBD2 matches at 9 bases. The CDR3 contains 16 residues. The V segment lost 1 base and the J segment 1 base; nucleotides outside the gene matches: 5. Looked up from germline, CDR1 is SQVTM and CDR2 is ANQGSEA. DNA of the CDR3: TGCAGCGTTGAAGGGCTAGCGGGGCTATCCTACAATGAGCAGTTCTTC. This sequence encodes CSVEGLAGLSYNEQFF.

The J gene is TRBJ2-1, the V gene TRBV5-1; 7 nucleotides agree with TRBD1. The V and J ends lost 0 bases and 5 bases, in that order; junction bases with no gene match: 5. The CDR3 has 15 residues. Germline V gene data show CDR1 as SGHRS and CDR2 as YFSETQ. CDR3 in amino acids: CASSLVRGQDNEQFF. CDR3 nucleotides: TGCGCCAGCAGCTTGGTTAGGGGGCAGGACAATGAGCAGTTCTTC.

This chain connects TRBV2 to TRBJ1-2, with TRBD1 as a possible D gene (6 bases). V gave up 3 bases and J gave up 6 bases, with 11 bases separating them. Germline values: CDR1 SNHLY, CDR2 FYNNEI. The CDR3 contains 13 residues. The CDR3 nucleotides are TGTGCCAGCAGTGACACAGGGTCTCATGGCTACACCTTC. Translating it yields CASSDTGSHGYTF. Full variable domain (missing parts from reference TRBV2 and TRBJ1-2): EPEVTQTPSHQVTQMGQEVILRCVPISNHLYFYWYRQILGQKVEFLVSFYNNEISEKSEIFDDQFSVERPDGSNFTLKIRSTKLEDSAMYFCASSDTGSHGYTFGSGTRLTVV.

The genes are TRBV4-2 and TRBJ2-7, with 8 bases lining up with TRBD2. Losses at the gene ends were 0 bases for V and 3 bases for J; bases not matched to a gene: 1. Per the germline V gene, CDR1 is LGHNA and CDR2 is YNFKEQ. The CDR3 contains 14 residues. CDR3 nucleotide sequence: TGTGCCAGCAGCCAAGATACTAGCGGCTACGAGCAGTACTTC. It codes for CASSQDTSGYEQYF.

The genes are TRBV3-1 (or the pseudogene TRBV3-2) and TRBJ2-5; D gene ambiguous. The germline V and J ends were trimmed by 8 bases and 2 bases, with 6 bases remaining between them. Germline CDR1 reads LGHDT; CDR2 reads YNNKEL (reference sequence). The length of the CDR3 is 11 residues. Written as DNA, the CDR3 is TGTGCCAGCGGGCTTCAAGAGACCCAGTACTTC. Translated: CASGLQETQYF.

Written as DNA, the CDR3 is TGTGCCAGCAGCCTGACTAGCGGGAGCTCCTACGAGCAGTACTTC. It is translated as CASSLTSGSSYEQYF. The chain is built from TRBV7-2 and TRBJ2-7, with TRBD2 identical over 12 bases. Per germline, CDR1 SGHTA and CDR2 FQGNSA. V trimming: 5 bases; J trimming: 0 bases; junction bases outside the gene matches: 2. This CDR3 is 15 amino acids long.

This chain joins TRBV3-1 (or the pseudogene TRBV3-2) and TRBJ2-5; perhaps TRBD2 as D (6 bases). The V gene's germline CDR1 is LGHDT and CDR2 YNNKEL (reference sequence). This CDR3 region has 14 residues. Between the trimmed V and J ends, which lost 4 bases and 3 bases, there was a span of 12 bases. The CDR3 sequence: CASSRRDLEETQYF. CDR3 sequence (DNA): TGTGCCAGCAGCCGACGGGACTTAGAAGAGACCCAGTACTTC.

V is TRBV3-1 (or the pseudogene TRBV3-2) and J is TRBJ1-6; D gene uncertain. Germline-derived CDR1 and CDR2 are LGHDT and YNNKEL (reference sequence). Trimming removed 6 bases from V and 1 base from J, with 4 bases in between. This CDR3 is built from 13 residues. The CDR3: CASRESYNSPLHF. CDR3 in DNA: TGTGCCAGCAGGGAGTCCTATAATTCACCCCTCCACTTT.

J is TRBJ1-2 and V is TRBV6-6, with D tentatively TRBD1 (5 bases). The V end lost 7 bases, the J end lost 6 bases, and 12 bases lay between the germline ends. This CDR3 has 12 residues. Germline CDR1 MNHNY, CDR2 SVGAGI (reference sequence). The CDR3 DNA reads TGTGCCAGCACCGTCGGAGGGGATGGCTACACCTTC. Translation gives CASTVGGDGYTF.

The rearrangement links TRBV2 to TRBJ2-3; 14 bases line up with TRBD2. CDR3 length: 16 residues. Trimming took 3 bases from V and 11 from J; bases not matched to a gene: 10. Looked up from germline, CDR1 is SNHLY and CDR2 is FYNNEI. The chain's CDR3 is CASSDQTSGGAYGQYF. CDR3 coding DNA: TGTGCCAGCAGTGACCAGACTAGCGGGGGGGCCTATGGGCAGTATTTT.

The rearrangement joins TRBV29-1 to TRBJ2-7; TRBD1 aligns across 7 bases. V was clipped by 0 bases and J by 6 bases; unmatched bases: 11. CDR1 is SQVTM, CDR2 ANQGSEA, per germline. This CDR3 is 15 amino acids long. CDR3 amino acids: CSVEDWTGSKIEQYF. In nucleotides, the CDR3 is TGCAGCGTTGAAGATTGGACAGGCAGTAAGATCGAGCAGTACTTC.

Here the CDR3 reads CASSRPGTGGLAYDTQYF. CDR3 bases: TGTGCCAGCAGCCGCCCGGGGACAGGGGGACTAGCGTACGATACGCAGTATTTT. The chain joins TRBV6-2 or TRBV6-3 to TRBJ2-3; tentative D call: TRBD1 (11 bases). The length of the CDR3 is 18 residues. Germline V gene sequence: CDR1 MNHEY, CDR2 SVGEGT. Trimming cost V 6 bases and J 6 bases, with 28 bases left between them.

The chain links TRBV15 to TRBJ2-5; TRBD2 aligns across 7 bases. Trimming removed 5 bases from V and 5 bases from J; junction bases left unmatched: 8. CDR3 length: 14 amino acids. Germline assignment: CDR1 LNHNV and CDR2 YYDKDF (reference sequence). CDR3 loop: CATSAPGGTETQYF. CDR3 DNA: TGTGCCACCAGCGCCCCCGGGGGGACGGAGACCCAGTACTTC.

Here the CDR3 reads CASSLESGGLAEAFF. The CDR3 coding sequence is TGTGCCAGCAGCTTAGAGAGCGGGGGGCTAGCTGAAGCTTTCTTT. The rearrangement uses TRBV11-2 and TRBJ1-1; maybe TRBD1 (6 bases). Germline lookup yields CDR1 SGHAT and CDR2 FQNNGV. V lost 0 bases to trimming and J lost 6 bases, with 14 bases between them. The CDR3 totals 15 residues.

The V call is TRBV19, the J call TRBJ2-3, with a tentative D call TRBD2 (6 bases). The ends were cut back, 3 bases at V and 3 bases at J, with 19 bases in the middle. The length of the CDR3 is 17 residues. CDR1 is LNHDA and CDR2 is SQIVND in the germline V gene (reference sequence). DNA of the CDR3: TGTGCCAGTAGTATTCCCGTCGACGGGGGTGGTACAGATACGCAGTATTTT. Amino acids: CASSIPVDGGGTDTQYF.